The TCR beta chain described here comes from a study of radiotherapy plus CTLA-4 blockade in lung cancer. Profiling relied on immunoSEQ multiplex PCR, and the TCRdb table lists in-frame clones only, not all of them. The sample lists fewer than 40,000 clones; over 65% were seen once. CDR3 size: 14 residues. Germline values: CDR1 SGHNT, CDR2 YENEEA. Trimming pared 4 bases from V and 9 bases from J, leaving 16 bases between. The material was peripheral blood, obtained from a patient treated with radiotherapy plus ipilimumab. This chain joins TRBV11-3 and TRBJ2-1; the D gene is possibly TRBD1 (7 bases). This receptor was identified in a human donor with non-small cell lung cancer who had stable disease on radiotherapy plus ipilimumab. This CDR3 is CASSSLQGRGEQFF. CDR3 nucleotides: TGTGCCAGCAGCTCCTTACAGGGGCGGGGTGAGCAGTTCTTC.